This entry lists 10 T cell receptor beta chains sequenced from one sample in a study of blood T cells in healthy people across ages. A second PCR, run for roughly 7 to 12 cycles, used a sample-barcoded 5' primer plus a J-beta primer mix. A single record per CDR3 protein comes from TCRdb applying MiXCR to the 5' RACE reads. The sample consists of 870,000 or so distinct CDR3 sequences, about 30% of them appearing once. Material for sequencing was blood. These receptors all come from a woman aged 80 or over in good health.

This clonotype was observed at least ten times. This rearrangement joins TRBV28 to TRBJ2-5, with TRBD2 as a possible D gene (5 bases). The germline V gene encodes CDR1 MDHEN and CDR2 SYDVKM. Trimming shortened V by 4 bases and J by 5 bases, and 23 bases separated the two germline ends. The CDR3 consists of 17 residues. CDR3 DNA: TGTGCCAGCAGTTCCGGACTTCAATACGGCCCCGGGGAGACCCAGTACTTC. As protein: CASSSGLQYGPGETQYF.

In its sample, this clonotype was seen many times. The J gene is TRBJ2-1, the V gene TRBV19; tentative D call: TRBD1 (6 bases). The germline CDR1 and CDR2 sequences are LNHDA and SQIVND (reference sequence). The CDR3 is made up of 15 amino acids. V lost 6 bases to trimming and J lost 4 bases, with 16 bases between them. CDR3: CASSPARGSYNEQFF. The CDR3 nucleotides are TGTGCCAGTAGCCCGGCCAGGGGAAGTTACAATGAGCAGTTCTTC. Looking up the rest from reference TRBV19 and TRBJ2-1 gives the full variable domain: DGGITQSPKYLFRKEGQNVTLSCEQNLNHDAMYWYRQDPGQGLRLIYYSQIVNDFQKGDIAEGYSVSREKKESFPLTVTSAQKNPTAFYLCASSPARGSYNEQFFGPGTRLTVL.

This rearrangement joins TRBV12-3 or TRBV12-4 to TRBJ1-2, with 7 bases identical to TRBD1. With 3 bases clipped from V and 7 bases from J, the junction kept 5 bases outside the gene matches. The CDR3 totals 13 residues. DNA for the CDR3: TGTGCCAGCAGTTTGACAGGGTCGGCTGGCTACACCTTC. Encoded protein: CASSLTGSAGYTF.

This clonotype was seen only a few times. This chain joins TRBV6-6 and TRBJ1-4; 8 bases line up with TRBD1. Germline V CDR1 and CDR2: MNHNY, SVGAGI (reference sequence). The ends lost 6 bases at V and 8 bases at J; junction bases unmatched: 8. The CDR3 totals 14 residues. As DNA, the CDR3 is TGTGCCAGCAGCACAGGGACAGGAAAGGAAAAACTGTTTTTT. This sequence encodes CASSTGTGKEKLFF.

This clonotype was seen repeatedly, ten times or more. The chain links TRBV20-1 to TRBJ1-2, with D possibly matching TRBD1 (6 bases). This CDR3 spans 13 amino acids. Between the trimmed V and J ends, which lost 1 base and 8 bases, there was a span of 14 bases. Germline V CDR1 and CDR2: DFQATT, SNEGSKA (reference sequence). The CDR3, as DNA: TGCAGTGCTAGAGGGCAGGGGAATTTAGGCTACACCTTC. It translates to CSARGQGNLGYTF.

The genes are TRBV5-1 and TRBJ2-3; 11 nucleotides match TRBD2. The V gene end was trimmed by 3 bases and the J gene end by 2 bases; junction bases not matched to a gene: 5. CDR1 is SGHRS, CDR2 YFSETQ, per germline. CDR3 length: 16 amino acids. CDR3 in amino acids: CASSWGTSGVTDTQYF. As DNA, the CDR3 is TGCGCCAGCAGCTGGGGGACTAGCGGAGTCACAGATACGCAGTATTTT.

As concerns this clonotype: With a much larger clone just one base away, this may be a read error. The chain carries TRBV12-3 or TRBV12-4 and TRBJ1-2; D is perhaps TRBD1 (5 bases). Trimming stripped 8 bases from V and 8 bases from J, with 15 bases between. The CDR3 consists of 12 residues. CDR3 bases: TGTGCCAGCGGTGCCTCAGGGAAAGGCTACACCTTC. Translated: CASGASGKGYTF.

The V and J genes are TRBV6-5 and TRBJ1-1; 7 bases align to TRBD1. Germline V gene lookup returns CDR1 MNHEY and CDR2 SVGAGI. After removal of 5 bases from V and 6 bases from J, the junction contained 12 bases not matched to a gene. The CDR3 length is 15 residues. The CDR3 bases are TGTGCCAGCAGTCCTCGGACAGGCCCGAGTTCTGAAGCTTTCTTT. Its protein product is CASSPRTGPSSEAFF.

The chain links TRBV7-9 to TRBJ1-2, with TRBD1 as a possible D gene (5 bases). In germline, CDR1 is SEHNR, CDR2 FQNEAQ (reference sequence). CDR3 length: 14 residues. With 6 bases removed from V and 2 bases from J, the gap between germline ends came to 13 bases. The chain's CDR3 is CASRPGWGNYGYTF. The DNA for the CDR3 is TGTGCCAGCAGACCCGGGTGGGGGAACTATGGCTACACCTTC.

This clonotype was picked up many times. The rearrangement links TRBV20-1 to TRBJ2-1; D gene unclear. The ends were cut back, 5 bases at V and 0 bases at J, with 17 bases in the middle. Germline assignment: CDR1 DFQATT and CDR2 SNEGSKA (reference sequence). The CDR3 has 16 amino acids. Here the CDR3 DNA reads TGCAGTGCTGGGCCGACTTACCCCAGCTCCTACAATGAGCAGTTCTTC. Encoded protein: CSAGPTYPSSYNEQFF.